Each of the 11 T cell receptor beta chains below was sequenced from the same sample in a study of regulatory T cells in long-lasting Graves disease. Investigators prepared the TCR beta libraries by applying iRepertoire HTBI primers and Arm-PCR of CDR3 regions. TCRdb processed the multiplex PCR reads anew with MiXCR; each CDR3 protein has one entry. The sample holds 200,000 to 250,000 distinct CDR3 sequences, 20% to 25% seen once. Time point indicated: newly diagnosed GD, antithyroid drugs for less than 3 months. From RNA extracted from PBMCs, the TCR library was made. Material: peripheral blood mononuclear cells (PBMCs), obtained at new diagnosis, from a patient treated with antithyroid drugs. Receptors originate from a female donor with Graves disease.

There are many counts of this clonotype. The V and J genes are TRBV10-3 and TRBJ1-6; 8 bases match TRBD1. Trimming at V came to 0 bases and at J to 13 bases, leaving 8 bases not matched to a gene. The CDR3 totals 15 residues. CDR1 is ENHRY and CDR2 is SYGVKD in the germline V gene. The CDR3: CAISESPGGPSPLHF. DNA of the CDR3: TGTGCCATCAGTGAGTCTCCAGGGGGCCCCAGCCCCCTCCACTTT.

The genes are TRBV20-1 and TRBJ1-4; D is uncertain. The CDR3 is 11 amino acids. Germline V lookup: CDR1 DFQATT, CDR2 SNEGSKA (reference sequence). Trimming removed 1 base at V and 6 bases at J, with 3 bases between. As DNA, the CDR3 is TGCAGTGCTAGAGTATATGAAAAACTGTTTTTT. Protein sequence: CSARVYEKLFF.

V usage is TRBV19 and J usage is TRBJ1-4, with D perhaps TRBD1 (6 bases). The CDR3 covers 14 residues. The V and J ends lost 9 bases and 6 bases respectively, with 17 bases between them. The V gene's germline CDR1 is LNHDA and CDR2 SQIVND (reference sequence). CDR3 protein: CASDNPGQYEKLFF. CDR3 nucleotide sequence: TGTGCCAGCGACAACCCGGGACAATATGAAAAACTGTTTTTT.

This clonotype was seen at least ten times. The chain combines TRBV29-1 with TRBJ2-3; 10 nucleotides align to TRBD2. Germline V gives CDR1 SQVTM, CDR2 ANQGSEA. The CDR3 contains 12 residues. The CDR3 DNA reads TGCAGTGGGACTAGCGGCACAGATACGCAGTATTTT. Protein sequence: CSGTSGTDTQYF.

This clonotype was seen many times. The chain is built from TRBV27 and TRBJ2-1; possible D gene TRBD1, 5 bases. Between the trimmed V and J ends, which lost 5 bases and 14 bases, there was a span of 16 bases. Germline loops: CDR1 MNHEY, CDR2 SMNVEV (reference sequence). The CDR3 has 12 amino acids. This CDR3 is CASSLGAGLEFF. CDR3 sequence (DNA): TGTGCCAGCAGTCTTGGGGCAGGGTTGGAGTTCTTC.

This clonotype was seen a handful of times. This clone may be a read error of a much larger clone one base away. CDR3 sequence (DNA): TGTGCCATCAGTGGTCGTAGCGGGAGGGCCGTAGAGCAGTTCTTC. This translates into CAISGRSGRAVEQFF. This chain uses TRBV10-3 with TRBJ2-1; 11 nucleotides align to TRBD2. Germline CDR1 is ENHRY and CDR2 is SYGVKD. The CDR3 sequence is 15 residues long. V trimming: 4 bases; J trimming: 10 bases; junction bases outside the gene matches: 9.

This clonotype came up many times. This CDR3 is CASSKTGYPQETQYF. The CDR3 DNA reads as TGTGCCAGCAGTAAGACAGGGTACCCCCAAGAGACCCAGTACTTC. The chain has TRBV28 and TRBJ2-5; 7 bases agree with TRBD1. The germline CDR1 and CDR2 sequences are MDHEN and SYDVKM. The CDR3 loop spans 15 amino acids. The V gene end was trimmed by 5 bases and the J gene end by 1 base; junction bases not matched to a gene: 7.

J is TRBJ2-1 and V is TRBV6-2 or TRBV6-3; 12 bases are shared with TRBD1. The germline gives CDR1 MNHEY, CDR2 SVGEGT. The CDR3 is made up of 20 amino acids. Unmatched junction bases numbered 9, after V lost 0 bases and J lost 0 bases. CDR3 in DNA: TGTGCCAGCAGTTACTCAGACGGGACAGGGGGCCCTAGCTCCTACAATGAGCAGTTCTTC. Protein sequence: CASSYSDGTGGPSSYNEQFF.

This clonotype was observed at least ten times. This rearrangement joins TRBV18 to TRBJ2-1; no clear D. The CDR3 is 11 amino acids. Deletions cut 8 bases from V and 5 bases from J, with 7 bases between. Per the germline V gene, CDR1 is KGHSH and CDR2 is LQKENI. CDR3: CASSLNNEQFF. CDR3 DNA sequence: TGTGCCAGCAGCCTTAACAATGAGCAGTTCTTC.

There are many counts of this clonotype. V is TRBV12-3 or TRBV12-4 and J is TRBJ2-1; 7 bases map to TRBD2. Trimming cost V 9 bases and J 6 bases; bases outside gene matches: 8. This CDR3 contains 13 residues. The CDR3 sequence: CASGGGGFNEQFF. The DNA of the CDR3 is TGTGCCAGTGGGGGGGGTGGGTTCAATGAGCAGTTCTTC.

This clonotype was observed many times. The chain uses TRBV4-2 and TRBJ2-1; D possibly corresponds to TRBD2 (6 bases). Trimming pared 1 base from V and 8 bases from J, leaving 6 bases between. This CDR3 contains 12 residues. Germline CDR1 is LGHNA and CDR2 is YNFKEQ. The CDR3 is CASSQAGDEQFF. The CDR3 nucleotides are TGTGCCAGCAGCCAAGCGGGAGATGAGCAGTTCTTC.